The 12 T cell receptor beta chains given below trace back to one sample, sequenced in a study of persistence of HIV-infected CD4 T cells (dated by TCRdb to 2020 to 2021). These TCRs are of unknown antigen specificity. The sample's treatment or condition label, decoded: suppressive antiretroviral therapy. A pool of overlapping HIV-1 Gag 15-mer peptides, at about 0.99 ug per peptide per mL, was used to stimulate the cells. Nonresponding CD40L-negative CD69-negative CD45RO-high memory CD4+ T cells were sorted as memory populations depleted of antigen-responding cells. TCRbeta repertoires were sequenced from genomic DNA with the immunoSEQ hsTCRB assay version 4 in survey mode. Here the immuneACCESS table is served through TCRdb, limited to in-frame sequences with V and J called. Missing clones are a known gap in these copies; in checked studies unresolved V genes cover under half, and the rest lacks a known reason. Here the sample has tens of thousands of clones; less than 85% occur a single time. 1.5% to 2% of the sample is taken by the ten largest.

Sequencing used CD4+ T cells sorted from PBMCs after roughly 18-hour stimulation, obtained from a patient who received antiretroviral therapy. The sample's cell subset or site, from its label and the paper: CD40L-CD69- CD45RO-high memory CD4 T cells not responding to Gag peptides. These receptors were obtained from an adult man with HIV who was CMV-seropositive.

The V and J genes are TRBV5-6 and TRBJ1-6, with 9 bases that match TRBD1. CDR1 SGHDT and CDR2 YYEEEE come from the germline V gene. The CDR3 loop spans 15 amino acids. J gave up 8 bases and V 4 bases, and 7 bases lay outside the gene matches. The CDR3 loop reads CASSHQGQGYSPLHF. CDR3 in DNA: TGTGCCAGCAGCCACCAGGGACAGGGCTATTCACCCCTCCACTTT.

The CDR3 DNA follows: TGTGCCAGCTCAAAGACAGGGAAGAACACTGAAGCTTTCTTT. Translating it yields CASSKTGKNTEAFF. This chain uses TRBV18 with TRBJ1-1; 7 nucleotides match TRBD1. Per the germline V gene, CDR1 is KGHSH and CDR2 is LQKENI. J gave up 1 base and V 5 bases, and 4 bases lay outside the gene matches. There are 14 residues in the CDR3.

The rearrangement links TRBV24-1 to TRBJ2-2; TRBD1 aligns across 7 bases. From germline, CDR1 is KGHDR and CDR2 SFDVKD. Trimming cost V 5 bases and J 0 bases; bases outside gene matches: 8. This CDR3 has 17 residues. The CDR3 DNA follows: TGTGCCACCAGTGGTTTAGGGGGACAGCCGAACACCGGGGAGCTGTTTTTT. Its translation: CATSGLGGQPNTGELFF.

This chain uses TRBV12-5 with TRBJ2-1, with TRBD2 matching over 7 bases. From germline, CDR1 is LGHNT and CDR2 FRNRAP. The ends lost 6 bases at V and 3 bases at J; junction bases unmatched: 8. The CDR3 covers 15 residues. CDR3 coding DNA: TGTGCTAGTGGCCGCTACTCGGGGGGCTACAATGAGCAGTTCTTC. It is translated as CASGRYSGGYNEQFF.

The chain recombines TRBV2 with TRBJ2-5, with TRBD1 identical over 7 bases. Germline CDR1 reads SNHLY; CDR2 reads FYNNEI. CDR3 length: 15 residues. V lost 5 bases, J lost 1 base, and 7 bases stayed unmatched. CDR3 coding DNA: TGTGCCAGCAGTCCTTGGACAGGCAGCCAAGAGACCCAGTACTTC. It codes for CASSPWTGSQETQYF.

This chain connects TRBV5-1 to TRBJ1-1; no clear D gene. The CDR3 has 16 residues. CDR1 and CDR2 from the germline V gene are SGHRS and YFSETQ. Trimming cost V 0 bases and J 0 bases, with 12 bases left between them. The CDR3 here is CASSLEGSQMNTEAFF. CDR3 DNA: TGCGCCAGCAGCTTGGAAGGGTCCCAGATGAACACTGAAGCTTTCTTT.

For the CDR3, the DNA is TGCGCCAGCAGCTTCAGGGCGAACACTGAAGCTTTCTTT. Translation: CASSFRANTEAFF. The chain is built from TRBV5-1 and TRBJ1-1, with a tentative D call TRBD1 (5 bases). The V gene's germline CDR1 is SGHRS and CDR2 YFSETQ. The V end was cut by 2 bases, the J end by 1 base, with 6 bases between. The CDR3 extends over 13 amino acids. Combining the CDR3 with reference TRBV5-1 and TRBJ1-1 gives the whole variable domain KAGVTQTPRYLIKTRGQQVTLSCSPISGHRSVSWYQQTPGQGLQFLFEYFSETQRNKGNFPGRFSGRQFSNSRSEMNVSTLELGDSALYLCASSFRANTEAFFGQGTRLTVV.

V is TRBV25-1 and J is TRBJ1-2; no clear D. The CDR3 runs 15 residues. Trimming removed 1 base at V and 2 bases at J, with 11 bases between. Germline lookup yields CDR1 MGHDK and CDR2 SYGVNS. The CDR3, as DNA: TGTGCCAGCAGTGAATCGAACAGTCCCAACTATGGCTACACCTTC. It specifies CASSESNSPNYGYTF.

The rearrangement uses TRBV6-2 or TRBV6-3 and TRBJ2-7; 10 nucleotides match TRBD1. J lost 7 bases, V lost 5 bases, and 14 bases had no gene match. The CDR3 loop spans 16 amino acids. The V gene's germline CDR1 is MNHEY and CDR2 SVGEGT. The CDR3 region is CASSTGTGVRLREQYF. The CDR3 DNA follows: TGTGCCAGCAGTACCGGGACAGGGGTTCGACTGCGGGAGCAGTACTTC.

The gene calls are TRBV24-1 and TRBJ2-1, with 10 positions matching TRBD1. CDR1 and CDR2 (germline): KGHDR, SFDVKD. J gave up 4 bases and V 2 bases, and 4 bases lay outside the gene matches. The CDR3 covers 16 residues. For the CDR3, the DNA is TGTGCCACCAGTGATTCCGGGACAGGGGTATACAATGAGCAGTTCTTC. Protein sequence: CATSDSGTGVYNEQFF.

The chain recombines TRBV6-1 with TRBJ1-6, with D unresolved. V was shortened by 1 base and J by 4 bases, with 2 bases between the two germline ends. Germline V lookup: CDR1 MNHNS, CDR2 SASEGT. The CDR3 runs to 13 residues. The chain's CDR3 is CASSEVYNSPLHF. In DNA form, the CDR3 reads TGTGCCAGCAGTGAAGTATATAATTCACCCCTCCACTTT.

This clone has only one observation. The rearrangement joins TRBV15 to TRBJ1-2; D may be TRBD1 (5 bases). Germline CDR1 reads LNHNV; CDR2 reads YYDKDF (reference sequence). Trimming removed 0 bases at V and 2 bases at J, with 10 bases between. This CDR3 comprises 15 residues. The CDR3 spells CATSREIDSNYGYTF. In DNA, the CDR3 is TGTGCCACCAGCAGAGAGATCGACAGCAACTATGGCTACACCTTC.